This T cell receptor (beta chain) derives from a study of blood T cells in healthy people across ages. The study's findings and limits: It was not known whether donors were CMV positive (a possible confounder of expanded clonotype changes). PBMC samples, being unsorted, prevented any conclusive comparison of naive and antigen-experienced cells.

Germline CDR1 LGHDT, CDR2 YNNKEL (reference sequence). CDR3 length equals 15 residues. A remark on this clonotype: As yet, its antigen is unknown.

Per sample, no less than 5.5 micrograms of total RNA were extracted. PCR was performed a second time for roughly 7 to 11 cycles using a sample-barcoded 5' primer and a J-beta primer mix. With 12 random nucleotides, a template-switch adaptor tagged each individual cDNA molecule. Via MiXCR, TCRdb re-called the 5' RACE reads, giving one row per CDR3 protein. Here the sample spans over 1.5 million distinct CDR3 sequences, less than 50% being singletons. V and J are TRBV3-1 and TRBJ2-7; tentative D call: TRBD2 (5 bases). The DNA end favors TRBJ2-5, so the J call may be wrong. The receptor was isolated from a woman in her thirties or forties in good health. What was sequenced was blood. CDR3: CASSQDLYTRETQYF. CDR3 bases: TGTGCCAGCAGCCAAGATTTATACACTAGAGAGACCCAGTACTTC.